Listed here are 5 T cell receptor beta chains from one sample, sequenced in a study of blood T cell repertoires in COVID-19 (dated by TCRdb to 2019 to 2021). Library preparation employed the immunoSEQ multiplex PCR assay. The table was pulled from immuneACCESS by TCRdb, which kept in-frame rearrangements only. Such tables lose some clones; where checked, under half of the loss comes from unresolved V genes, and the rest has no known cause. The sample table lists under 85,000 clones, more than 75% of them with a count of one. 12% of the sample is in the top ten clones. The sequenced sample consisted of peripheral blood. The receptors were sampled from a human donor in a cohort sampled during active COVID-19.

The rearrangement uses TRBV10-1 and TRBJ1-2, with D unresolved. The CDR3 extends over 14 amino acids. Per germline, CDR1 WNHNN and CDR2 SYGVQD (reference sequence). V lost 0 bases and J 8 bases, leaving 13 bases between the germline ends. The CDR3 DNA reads TGCGCCAGCAGTGAGTCGGGGAGGGCGTGGGGCTACACCTTC. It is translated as CASSESGRAWGYTF.

The CDR3 spells CASTPGQGSPYEQYF. DNA of the CDR3: TGTGCCAGTACCCCGGGACAGGGCTCACCCTACGAGCAGTACTTC. The chain has TRBV19 and TRBJ2-7; 9 bases match TRBD1. Germline V gives CDR1 LNHDA, CDR2 SQIVND (reference sequence). This CDR3 contains 15 residues. V lost 7 bases to trimming and J lost 2 bases; unmatched junction nucleotides: 9.

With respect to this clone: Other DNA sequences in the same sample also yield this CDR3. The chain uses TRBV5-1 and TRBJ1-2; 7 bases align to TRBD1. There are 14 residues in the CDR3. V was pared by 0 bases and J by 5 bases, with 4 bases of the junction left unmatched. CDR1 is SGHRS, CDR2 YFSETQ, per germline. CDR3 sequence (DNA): TGCGCCAGCAGCTTGGGACAGGGACCTTATGGCTACACCTTC. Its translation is CASSLGQGPYGYTF. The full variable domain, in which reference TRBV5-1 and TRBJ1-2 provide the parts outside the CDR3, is KAGVTQTPRYLIKTRGQQVTLSCSPISGHRSVSWYQQTPGQGLQFLFEYFSETQRNKGNFPGRFSGRQFSNSRSEMNVSTLELGDSALYLCASSLGQGPYGYTFGSGTRLTVV.

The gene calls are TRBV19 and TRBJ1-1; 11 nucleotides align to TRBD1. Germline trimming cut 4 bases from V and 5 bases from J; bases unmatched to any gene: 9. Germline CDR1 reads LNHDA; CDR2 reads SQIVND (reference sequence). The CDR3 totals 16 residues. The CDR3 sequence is CASSSGTGGRKTEAFF. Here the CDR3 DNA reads TGTGCCAGTAGTAGTGGGACAGGGGGAAGAAAAACTGAAGCTTTCTTT.

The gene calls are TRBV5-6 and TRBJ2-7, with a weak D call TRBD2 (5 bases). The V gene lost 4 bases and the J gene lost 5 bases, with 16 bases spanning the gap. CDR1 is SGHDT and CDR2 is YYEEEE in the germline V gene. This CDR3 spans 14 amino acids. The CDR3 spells CASSQRRSRHEQYF. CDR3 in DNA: TGTGCCAGCAGCCAAAGGAGGAGTAGGCACGAGCAGTACTTC.